These 20 T cell receptor beta chains came from one sample sequenced in a study of blood T cell repertoires in COVID-19. Assay: immunoSEQ multiplex PCR; the TCRdb copy retains only in-frame clones and omits some. The sample contains about 280,000 clones, 85% to 90% of which appear only once. The sample was peripheral blood. The source of these receptors is a woman younger than 45 with COVID-19, enrolled during active disease.

The chain recombines TRBV7-2 with TRBJ1-6; D uncertain. Germline V lookup: CDR1 SGHTA, CDR2 FQGNSA. Trimming cost V 3 bases and J 15 bases, with 12 bases left between them. The CDR3 covers 12 residues. CDR3 in amino acids: CASSLAGRDLHF. The CDR3 DNA reads TGTGCCAGCAGCTTGGCAGGCCGGGACCTCCACTTT.

Only one count was recorded for this clone. The J gene is TRBJ1-5, the V gene TRBV30; D is unclear. Looked up from germline, CDR1 is GTSNPN and CDR2 is SVGIG (reference sequence). V lost 7 bases and J 6 bases, leaving 16 bases between the germline ends. This CDR3 comprises 13 residues. The CDR3 is CASALNAGQPQHF. CDR3 nucleotide sequence: TGTGCCTCAGCTCTTAATGCGGGTCAGCCCCAGCATTTT. Full variable domain (remainder filled in from reference TRBV30 and TRBJ1-5): SQTIHQWPATLVQPVGSPLSLECTVEGTSNPNLYWYRQAAGRGLQLLFYSVGIGQISSEVPQNLSASRPQDRQFILSSKKLLLSDSGFYLCASALNAGQPQHFGDGTRLSIL.

This rearrangement joins TRBV6-2 or TRBV6-3 to TRBJ2-3; 8 nucleotides line up with TRBD1. V shed 0 bases, J shed 1 base, and the junction held 3 bases outside the gene matches. Germline values: CDR1 MNHEY, CDR2 SVGEGT. CDR3 size: 16 residues. CDR3 in DNA: TGTGCCAGCAGTTACTCGGCGGGACAGGGCACAGATACGCAGTATTTT. It encodes CASSYSAGQGTDTQYF.

The CDR3 loop reads CASSVAGRGSDTQYF. The CDR3 DNA is TGTGCCAGCAGCGTAGCAGGCAGGGGATCAGATACGCAGTATTTT. The rearrangement links TRBV9 to TRBJ2-3; tentative D call: TRBD1 (6 bases). Per the germline V gene, CDR1 is SGDLS and CDR2 is YYNGEE. Trimming cost V 0 bases and J 4 bases, with 12 bases left between them. This CDR3 contains 15 residues.

The rearrangement joins TRBV11-3 to TRBJ1-1, with 7 positions matching TRBD1. This CDR3 spans 15 amino acids. Germline CDR1 reads SGHNT; CDR2 reads YENEEA. V trimming: 5 bases; J trimming: 1 base; junction bases outside the gene matches: 7. CDR3 amino acids: CASSRSGQANTEAFF. The CDR3, as DNA: TGTGCCAGCAGCCGCAGCGGACAGGCGAACACTGAAGCTTTCTTT.

The chain couples TRBV18 to TRBJ1-1; 9 nucleotides agree with TRBD1. Germline V gives CDR1 KGHSH, CDR2 LQKENI. The V segment lost 6 bases and the J segment 8 bases; nucleotides outside the gene matches: 7. The CDR3 is 13 residues long. The chain's CDR3 is CASSPGTGNEAFF. The CDR3 bases are TGTGCCAGCTCCCCCGGGACAGGGAACGAAGCTTTCTTT.

The rearrangement joins TRBV6-6 to TRBJ1-2, with 7 bases matching TRBD1. CDR1 and CDR2 from the germline V gene are MNHNY and SVGAGI (reference sequence). The CDR3 totals 12 residues. V shed 6 bases, J shed 8 bases, and the junction held 6 bases outside the gene matches. CDR3: CASRGTVKGYTF. The CDR3, as DNA: TGTGCCAGCAGGGGGACAGTGAAAGGCTACACCTTC.

This clone was detected only a few times. The V gene is TRBV7-6, the J gene TRBJ2-5; TRBD1 matches at 9 bases. The CDR3 sequence is 14 residues long. The trim removed 5 bases at V and 5 bases at J, leaving 6 bases unmatched. Per the germline V gene, CDR1 is SGHVS and CDR2 is FNYEAQ. The CDR3 spells CASSRTGVRETQYF. CDR3 coding DNA: TGTGCCAGCAGCCGGACAGGGGTCCGGGAGACCCAGTACTTC.

This chain links TRBV7-6 with TRBJ2-2; weak D call: TRBD2 (6 bases). CDR3 size: 17 residues. Trimming took 1 base from V and 1 from J, leaving 13 bases between them. Germline V gives CDR1 SGHVS, CDR2 FNYEAQ. The CDR3 DNA reads as TGTGCCAGCAGCTTAGAGTTGGAAGCGGGGAACACCGGGGAGCTGTTTTTT. Residues: CASSLELEAGNTGELFF.

This clone was picked up a small number of times. The chain combines TRBV28 with TRBJ2-5, with a possible D match to TRBD2 (6 bases). The germline V gene has CDR1 MDHEN and CDR2 SYDVKM. The germline V and J ends were trimmed by 1 base and 0 bases, with 12 bases remaining between them. This CDR3 is built from 16 residues. The CDR3 nucleotides are TGTGCCAGCAGTTTATCAGACGGGAGTCACCAAGAGACCCAGTACTTC. Translated: CASSLSDGSHQETQYF. The full variable domain, its missing parts supplied by reference TRBV28 and TRBJ2-5, is DVKVTQSSRYLVKRTGEKVFLECVQDMDHENMFWYRQDPGLGLRLIYFSYDVKMKEKGDIPEGYSVSREKKERFSLILESASTNQTSMYLCASSLSDGSHQETQYFGPGTRLLVL.

The chain uses TRBV2 and TRBJ2-1; perhaps TRBD1 as D (6 bases). Deletions cut 6 bases from V and 6 bases from J, with 9 bases between. The CDR3 loop spans 12 amino acids. CDR1 and CDR2 from the germline V gene are SNHLY and FYNNEI. This CDR3 is CASRIQGNEQFF. DNA for the CDR3: TGTGCCAGCAGGATACAGGGCAATGAGCAGTTCTTC.

Only one count was recorded for this clone. V is TRBV9 and J is TRBJ2-5; 9 nucleotides line up with TRBD1. Trimming removed 0 bases from V and 5 bases from J; junction bases left unmatched: 8. The V gene's germline CDR1 is SGDLS and CDR2 YYNGEE. This CDR3 is 16 amino acids long. The CDR3 coding sequence is TGTGCCAGCAGCGTAGCCCCCTTCACAGGGGGCGAGACCCAGTACTTC. Protein sequence: CASSVAPFTGGETQYF.

V and J are TRBV5-1 and TRBJ2-7, with D perhaps matching TRBD2 (6 bases). The germline CDR1 and CDR2 sequences are SGHRS and YFSETQ. V was clipped by 0 bases and J by 6 bases, with 16 bases between them. This CDR3 is built from 15 residues. Here the CDR3 reads CASSLDGGRATEQYF. CDR3 coding DNA: TGCGCCAGCAGCTTGGATGGAGGGCGGGCCACCGAGCAGTACTTC.

The genes are TRBV11-2 and TRBJ2-7; 9 bases are a match to TRBD1. CDR1 and CDR2 from the germline V gene are SGHAT and FQNNGV. The V gene end was trimmed by 0 bases and the J gene end by 3 bases; junction bases not matched to a gene: 6. The CDR3 is 16 amino acids. CDR3 protein: CASSLDNTGGRYEQYF. In nucleotides, the CDR3 is TGTGCCAGCAGCTTAGATAACACAGGGGGCCGCTACGAGCAGTACTTC.

The J gene is TRBJ1-4, the V gene TRBV5-1, with a tentative D call TRBD1 (5 bases). The germline V gene encodes CDR1 SGHRS and CDR2 YFSETQ. This CDR3 is built from 16 residues. V was pared by 1 base and J by 0 bases, with 10 bases between. As DNA, the CDR3 is TGCGCCAGCAGCTTGTCAGGGCATGCAACTAATGAAAAACTGTTTTTT. Its translation: CASSLSGHATNEKLFF.

The V gene is TRBV5-1, the J gene TRBJ2-1; D not resolved. Trimming stripped 1 base from V and 3 bases from J, with 11 bases between. This CDR3 comprises 15 residues. Germline V gives CDR1 SGHRS, CDR2 YFSETQ. CDR3 DNA sequence: TGCGCCAGCAGCTTGCCTACCGATCTCTACAATGAGCAGTTCTTC. Translated, it gives CASSLPTDLYNEQFF. Drawing the rest from reference TRBV5-1 and TRBJ2-1, the complete variable domain is KAGVTQTPRYLIKTRGQQVTLSCSPISGHRSVSWYQQTPGQGLQFLFEYFSETQRNKGNFPGRFSGRQFSNSRSEMNVSTLELGDSALYLCASSLPTDLYNEQFFGPGTRLTVL.

The chain employs TRBV19 and TRBJ2-2, with D possibly TRBD1 on 6 matching bases. This CDR3 has 14 residues. Trimming left V 2 bases short and J 3 bases short, with 7 bases between. CDR1 is LNHDA and CDR2 is SQIVND in the germline V gene (reference sequence). CDR3 protein: CASSISGDTGELFF. The CDR3 bases are TGTGCCAGTAGTATATCAGGGGACACCGGGGAGCTGTTTTTT.

The chain recombines TRBV11-2 with TRBJ1-5, with 8 bases identical to TRBD1. This CDR3 contains 14 residues. Germline V gene lookup returns CDR1 SGHAT and CDR2 FQNNGV. After removal of 5 bases from V and 5 bases from J, the junction contained 5 bases not matched to a gene. The CDR3 protein is CASSARGPDQPQHF. The DNA of the CDR3 is TGTGCCAGCAGCGCCAGGGGGCCGGATCAGCCCCAGCATTTT.

The genes are TRBV10-3 and TRBJ2-2; the match to TRBD1 covers 8 bases. J lost 5 bases, V lost 8 bases, and 1 base had no gene match. Per the germline V gene, CDR1 is ENHRY and CDR2 is SYGVKD. This CDR3 has 12 residues. The CDR3 loop reads CAIWTGTGELFF. The CDR3 DNA reads TGTGCCATCTGGACAGGGACCGGGGAGCTGTTTTTT.

The rearrangement joins TRBV29-1 to TRBJ2-1; 13 nucleotides match TRBD2. Germline-derived CDR1 and CDR2 are SQVTM and ANQGSEA. With V trimmed by 7 bases and J by 16 bases, 13 bases remained unmatched. This CDR3 is built from 13 residues. CDR3 nucleotides: TGCAGCGCTACCGGGACTAGCGGGGCCACCCGCTTCTTC. Its translation is CSATGTSGATRFF.